Reported below is one TCR beta chain. What it binds is not known. The sample is drawn from a study of PD-1 blockade in classical Hodgkin lymphoma. Some clones are missing from TCRdb's copy, which holds only in-frame ones; the method was immunoSEQ multiplex PCR. The sample includes 25,000 to 35,000 clones, roughly 92% of them seen just once. Broader study findings: What caused the repertoire differences, perhaps disease activity or prior therapy, remains undefined. Relapsed/refractory patients reportedly had lower baseline diversity than newly diagnosed patients.

Germline assignment: CDR1 SGHDT and CDR2 YYEEEE. V lost 4 bases and J lost 6, with 16 bases in between. The CDR3 consists of 14 residues. The time point denotes: newly diagnosed, previously untreated cHL patient sample. Untreated, newly diagnosed classical Hodgkin lymphoma PBMCs served for comparison. What was sequenced was peripheral blood mononuclear cells (PBMCs). The receptor was isolated from a human donor with classical Hodgkin lymphoma. J is TRBJ2-5 and V is TRBV5-6; perhaps D is TRBD1 or TRBD2 (6 bases each). DNA for the CDR3: TGTGCCAGCAGCCCTGGGCAGGGGAGGAAGACCCAGTACTTC. As protein: CASSPGQGRKTQYF.